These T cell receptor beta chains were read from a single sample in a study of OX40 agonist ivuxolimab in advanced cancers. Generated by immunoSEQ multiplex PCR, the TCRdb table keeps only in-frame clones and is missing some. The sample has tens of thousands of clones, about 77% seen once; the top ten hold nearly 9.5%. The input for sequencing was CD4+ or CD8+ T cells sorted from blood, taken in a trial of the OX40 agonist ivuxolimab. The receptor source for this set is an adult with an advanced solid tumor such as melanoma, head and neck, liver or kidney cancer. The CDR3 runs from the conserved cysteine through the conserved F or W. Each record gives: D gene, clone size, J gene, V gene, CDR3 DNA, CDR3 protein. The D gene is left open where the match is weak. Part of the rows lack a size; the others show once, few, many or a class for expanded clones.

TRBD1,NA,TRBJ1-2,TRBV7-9,TGTGCCAGCACCCTGGGGGTGACAGGGGGCCTTAACTATGGCTACACCTTC,CASTLGVTGGLNYGYTF
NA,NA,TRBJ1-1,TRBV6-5,TGTGCCAGCAGTTCCCGACAGAAGAACACTGAAGCTTTCTTT,CASSSRQKNTEAFF
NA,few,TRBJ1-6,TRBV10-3,TGTGCCATCAGCGCCGGGACCAGTCTTAATTCACCCCTCCACTTT,CAISAGTSLNSPLHF
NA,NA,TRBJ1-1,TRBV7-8,TGTGCCAGCAGCTTACGCCCCTCCGGGACGGTTAACACTGAAGCTTTCTTT,CASSLRPSGTVNTEAFF
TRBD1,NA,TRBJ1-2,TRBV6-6,TGTGCCAGCAGTTTAGGACAGGGGAACTATGGCTACACCTTC,CASSLGQGNYGYTF
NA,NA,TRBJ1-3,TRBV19,TGTGCCAGTAGTCTCTCGACGGGCTCCTCTGGAAACACCATATATTTT,CASSLSTGSSGNTIYF
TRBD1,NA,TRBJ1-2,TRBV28,TGTGCCAGCAGGGAACAGGGGAACTATGGCTACACCTTC,CASREQGNYGYTF
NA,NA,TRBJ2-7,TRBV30,TGTGCCTGGAGCTACGGAACCTACGAGCAGTACTTC,CAWSYGTYEQYF
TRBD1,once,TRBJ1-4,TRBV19,TGTGCCAGTAGTCCCGGGACAGGGAGCGAAAAACTGTTTTTT,CASSPGTGSEKLFF
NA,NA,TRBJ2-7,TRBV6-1,TGTGCCAGCAGTGAGGGGGCAGAATACGAGCAGTACTTC,CASSEGAEYEQYF
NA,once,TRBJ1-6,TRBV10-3,TGTGCCATCAGTGAGCCCCCGGAAGGGGGCTCCTATAATTCACCCCTCCACTTT,CAISEPPEGGSYNSPLHF
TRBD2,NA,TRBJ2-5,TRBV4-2,TGTGCCAGCAGCTCCTCGGGGGGGGAAGAGACCCAGTACTTC,CASSSSGGEETQYF
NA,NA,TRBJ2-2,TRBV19,TGTGCCAGTAGTATGGTTGGGTGGGGGCCGGACACCGGGGAGCTGTTTTTT,CASSMVGWGPDTGELFF
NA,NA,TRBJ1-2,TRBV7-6,TGTGCCAGCAGCTTAGCTAGGGAAGACTATGGCTACACCTTC,CASSLAREDYGYTF
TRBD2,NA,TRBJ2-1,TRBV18,TGTGCCAGCTCACCAAGACTAGCGGCTAACAATGAGCAGTTCTTC,CASSPRLAANNEQFF
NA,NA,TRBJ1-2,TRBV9,TGTGCCAGCAGCGCCCTTACGGAGGGCAGGGTAGGCTACACCTTC,CASSALTEGRVGYTF
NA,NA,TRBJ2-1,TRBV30,TGTGCCTGGAGCCAGACTAGGGGAGGAGGGTTCTTC,CAWSQTRGGGFF
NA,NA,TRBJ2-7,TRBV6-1,TGTGCCAGCAGTGAAGGAAGCCCCGTCTCCTACGAGCAGTACTTC,CASSEGSPVSYEQYF
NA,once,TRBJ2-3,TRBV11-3,TGTGCCAGCAGCCCCACCCGAGGCCTAGAGACAGATACGCAGTATTTT,CASSPTRGLETDTQYF
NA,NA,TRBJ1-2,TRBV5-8,TGTGCCAGCAGCTTGGGAACTTTCTATGGCTACACCTTC,CASSLGTFYGYTF
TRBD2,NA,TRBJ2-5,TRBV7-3,TGTGCCAGCAGCTCAGCTAGCGGGGTAGGGGAGACCCAGTACTTC,CASSSASGVGETQYF
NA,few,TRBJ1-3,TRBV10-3,TGTGCCATCAGTGAGTTAGGGACGAGCGGAAACACCATATATTTT,CAISELGTSGNTIYF
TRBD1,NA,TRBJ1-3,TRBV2,TGTGCCAGCAGCCCACTCGACAGGGTTGGAAACACCATATATTTT,CASSPLDRVGNTIYF
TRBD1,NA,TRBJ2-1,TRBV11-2,TGTGCCAGCAGCTTTCTTGACAGGGTTGATGAGCAGTTCTTC,CASSFLDRVDEQFF
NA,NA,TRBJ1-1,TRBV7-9,TGTGCCAGCAGCACCACGCGGGTTGAAGCTTTCTTT,CASSTTRVEAFF
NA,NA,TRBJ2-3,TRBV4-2,TGTGCCAGCAGCCAAGAGGGGGCCGCAGAAGATACGCAGTATTTT,CASSQEGAAEDTQYF
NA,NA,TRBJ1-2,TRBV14,TGTGCCAGCAGCCAAGGCGTGCAGATATATGGCTACACCTTC,CASSQGVQIYGYTF
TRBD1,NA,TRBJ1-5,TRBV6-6,TGTGCCAGCAGGTCCGGGACAGAATTTAATCAGCCCCAGCATTTT,CASRSGTEFNQPQHF
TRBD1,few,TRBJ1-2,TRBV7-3,TGTGCCAGCAGCCCGGGACAGGGGGCGTTTGGCTACACCTTC,CASSPGQGAFGYTF
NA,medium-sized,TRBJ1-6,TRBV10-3,TGTGCCATCAGTGACAGGTCAGGGAAGGGTAATTCACCCCTCCACTTT,CAISDRSGKGNSPLHF
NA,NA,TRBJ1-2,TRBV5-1,TGCGCCAGCAGAATTGAGGCTGGATCTGACTATGGCTACACCTTC,CASRIEAGSDYGYTF
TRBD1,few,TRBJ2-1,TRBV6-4,TGTGCCAGCCGAGGACAGGCCTCCTACAATGAGCAGTTCTTC,CASRGQASYNEQFF
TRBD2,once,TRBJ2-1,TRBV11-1,TGTGCCAGCAGCCCCGGGAGCGGGGGCCACTACAATGAGCAGTTCTTC,CASSPGSGGHYNEQFF
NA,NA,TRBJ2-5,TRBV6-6,TGTGCCAGCAGCCGGGGGAATTGGGAGACCCAGTACTTC,CASSRGNWETQYF
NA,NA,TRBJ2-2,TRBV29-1,TGCAGCGGGACAGACAAGCGGGGCACCGGGGAGCTGTTTTTT,CSGTDKRGTGELFF
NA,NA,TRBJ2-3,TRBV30,TGTGCCTGGAGTGCCCGATACACAGATACGCAGTATTTT,CAWSARYTDTQYF
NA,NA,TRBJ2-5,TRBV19,TGTGCCAGTAGTATTGTTTGGCAAGAGACCCAGTACTTC,CASSIVWQETQYF
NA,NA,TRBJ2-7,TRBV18,TGTGCCAGCTCACCAAGGGGGGACGAGCAGTACTTC,CASSPRGDEQYF
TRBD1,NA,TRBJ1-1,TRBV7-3,TGTGCCAGCAGCTTGTACAGGGGGAACACTGAAGCTTTCTTT,CASSLYRGNTEAFF